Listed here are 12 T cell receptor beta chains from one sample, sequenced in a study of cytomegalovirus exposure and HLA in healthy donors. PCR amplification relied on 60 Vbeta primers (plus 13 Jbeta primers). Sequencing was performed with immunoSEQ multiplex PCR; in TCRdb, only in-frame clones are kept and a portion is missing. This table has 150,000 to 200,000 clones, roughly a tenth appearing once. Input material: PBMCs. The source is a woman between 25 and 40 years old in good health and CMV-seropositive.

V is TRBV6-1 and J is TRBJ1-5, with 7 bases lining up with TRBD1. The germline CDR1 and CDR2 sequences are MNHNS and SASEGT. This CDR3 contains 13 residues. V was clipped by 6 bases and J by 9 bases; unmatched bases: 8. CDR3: CASSDRASMPQHF. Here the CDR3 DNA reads TGTGCCAGCAGCGACAGGGCGTCTATGCCCCAGCATTTT.

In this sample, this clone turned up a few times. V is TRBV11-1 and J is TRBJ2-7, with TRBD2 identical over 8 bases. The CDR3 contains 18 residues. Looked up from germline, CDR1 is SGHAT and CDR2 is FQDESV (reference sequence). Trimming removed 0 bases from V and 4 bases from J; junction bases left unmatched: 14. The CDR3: CASSLAPLTSGALYEQYF. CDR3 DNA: TGTGCCAGCAGCTTAGCCCCCCTTACTAGCGGCGCCCTATACGAGCAGTACTTC.

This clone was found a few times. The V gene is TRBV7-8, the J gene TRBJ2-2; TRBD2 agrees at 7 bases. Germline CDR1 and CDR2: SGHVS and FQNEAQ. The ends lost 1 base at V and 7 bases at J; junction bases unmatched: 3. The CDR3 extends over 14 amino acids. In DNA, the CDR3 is TGTGCCAGCAGCTTAGGGTCTAGCGGCGGGGAGCTGTTTTTT. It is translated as CASSLGSSGGELFF.

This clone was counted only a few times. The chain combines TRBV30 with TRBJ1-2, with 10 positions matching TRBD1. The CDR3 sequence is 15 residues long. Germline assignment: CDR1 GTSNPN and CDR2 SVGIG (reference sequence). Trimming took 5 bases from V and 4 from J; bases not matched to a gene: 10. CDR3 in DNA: TGTGCCTGGGGCCCGCGGGACAGGGGCCCCTATGGCTACACCTTC. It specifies CAWGPRDRGPYGYTF.

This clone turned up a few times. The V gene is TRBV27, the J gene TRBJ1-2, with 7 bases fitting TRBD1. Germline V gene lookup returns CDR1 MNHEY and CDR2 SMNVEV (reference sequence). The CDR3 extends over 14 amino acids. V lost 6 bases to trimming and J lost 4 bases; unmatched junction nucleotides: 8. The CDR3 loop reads CASRLGGGGYGYTF. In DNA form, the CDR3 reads TGTGCCAGCAGATTAGGGGGCGGGGGCTATGGCTACACCTTC.

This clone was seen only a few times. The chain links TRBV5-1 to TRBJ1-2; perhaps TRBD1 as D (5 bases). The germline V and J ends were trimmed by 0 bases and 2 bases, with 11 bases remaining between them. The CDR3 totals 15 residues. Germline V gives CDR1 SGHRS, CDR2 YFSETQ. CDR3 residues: CASSLGQIGNYGYTF. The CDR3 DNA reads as TGCGCCAGCAGCTTGGGACAGATAGGGAACTATGGCTACACCTTC.

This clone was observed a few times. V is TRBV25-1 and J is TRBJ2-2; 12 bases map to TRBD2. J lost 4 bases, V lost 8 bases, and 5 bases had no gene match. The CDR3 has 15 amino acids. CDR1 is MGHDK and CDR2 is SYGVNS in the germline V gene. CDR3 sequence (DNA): TGTGCCAGCGGTCTAGCGGGAGGGACCACCGGGGAGCTGTTTTTT. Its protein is CASGLAGGTTGELFF.

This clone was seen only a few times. The CDR3 DNA reads as TGTGCCCTCCGAGGGGGACAGGCGTCGGACGAGCAGTACTTC. Protein sequence: CALRGGQASDEQYF. This sequence joins TRBV10-3 and TRBJ2-7; 8 nucleotides match TRBD1. The germline gives CDR1 ENHRY, CDR2 SYGVKD. The CDR3 loop spans 14 amino acids. V was clipped by 11 bases and J by 5 bases; unmatched bases: 14.

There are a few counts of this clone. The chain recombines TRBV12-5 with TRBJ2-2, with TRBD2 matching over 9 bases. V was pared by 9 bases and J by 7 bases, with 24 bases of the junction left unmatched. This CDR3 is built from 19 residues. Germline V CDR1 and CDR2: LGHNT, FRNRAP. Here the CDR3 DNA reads TGTGCTAGCCATTCCCCAAATTTCTGGCGGGAGGGCCGGGGCGGGGAGCTGTTTTTT. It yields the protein CASHSPNFWREGRGGELFF.

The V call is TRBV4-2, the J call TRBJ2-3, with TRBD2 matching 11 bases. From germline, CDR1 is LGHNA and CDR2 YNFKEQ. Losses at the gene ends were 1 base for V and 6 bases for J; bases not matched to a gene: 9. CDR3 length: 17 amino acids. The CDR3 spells CASSQGTLAGGRDTQYF. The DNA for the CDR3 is TGTGCCAGCAGCCAAGGGACGCTAGCGGGGGGACGGGATACGCAGTATTTT.

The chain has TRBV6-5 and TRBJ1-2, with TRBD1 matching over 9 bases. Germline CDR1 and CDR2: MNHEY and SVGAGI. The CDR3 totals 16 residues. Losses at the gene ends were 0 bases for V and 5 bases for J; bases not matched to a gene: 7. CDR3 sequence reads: CASSYSSGQGIYGYTF. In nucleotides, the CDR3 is TGTGCCAGCAGTTACTCGTCGGGACAGGGCATATATGGCTACACCTTC.

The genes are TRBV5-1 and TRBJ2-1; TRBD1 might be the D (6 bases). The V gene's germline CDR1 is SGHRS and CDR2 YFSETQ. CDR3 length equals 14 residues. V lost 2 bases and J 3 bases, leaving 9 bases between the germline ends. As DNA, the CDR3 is TGCGCCAGCAGCTTTGGGGGCAGCTACAATGAGCAGTTCTTC. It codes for CASSFGGSYNEQFF. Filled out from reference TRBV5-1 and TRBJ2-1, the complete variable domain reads KAGVTQTPRYLIKTRGQQVTLSCSPISGHRSVSWYQQTPGQGLQFLFEYFSETQRNKGNFPGRFSGRQFSNSRSEMNVSTLELGDSALYLCASSFGGSYNEQFFGPGTRLTVL.